Listed below are T cell receptor beta chains from one sample, sequenced in a study of blood T cell repertoires in COVID-19. Libraries were prepared by immunoSEQ multiplex PCR; TCRdb keeps only in-frame clonotypes and omits some of them. The data contain approximately 300,000 clones, more than 85% of them singletons. The sample taken for sequencing was PBMCs or T cells enriched from blood (not recorded which). These receptors were taken from a woman aged 25 to 39 who had recovered from COVID-19. CDR3s include the opening cysteine and the closing phenylalanine or tryptophan. Fields, in order: clone size, J gene, V gene, D gene, CDR3 DNA, CDR3 protein. D genes are given only for firm matches. Size is stated for part of the rows, as once, few or many counts, or as a class when the clone is expanded.

once	TRBJ1-4	TRBV3-1/TRBV3-2	.	TGTGCCAGCTGCTTGGGCGTCGATGAAAAACTGTTTTTT	CASCLGVDEKLFF
.	TRBJ1-6	TRBV28	.	TGTGCCAGCACCCCCGGAGTCCACTTT	CASTPGVHF
.	TRBJ1-2	TRBV25-1	TRBD1	TGTGCCAGCACCGACAGGGCCCACTATGGCTACACCTTC	CASTDRAHYGYTF
.	TRBJ2-7	TRBV7-2	.	TGTGCCAGCAGCCCTTCGTACGAGCAGTACTTC	CASSPSYEQYF
.	TRBJ1-4	TRBV7-9	.	TGTGCCAGCAGCTTAACTGGGGCGAGTGAAAAACTGTTTTTT	CASSLTGASEKLFF
.	TRBJ1-2	TRBV5-4	TRBD1	TGTGCCAGCAACCTACAGGGGAACAACTATGGCTACACCTTC	CASNLQGNNYGYTF
once	TRBJ2-5	TRBV24-1	TRBD2	TGTGCCACCAGTTGGGGGGGTTTAGAGACCCAGTACTTC	CATSWGGLETQYF
.	TRBJ2-7	TRBV2	.	TGTGCCAGCAGTCTGCAGGGTTACGAGCAGTACTTC	CASSLQGYEQYF
.	TRBJ2-7	TRBV27	.	TGTGCCAGCAGTTTACGCACAACCAAGTACGAGCAGTACTTC	CASSLRTTKYEQYF
.	TRBJ1-1	TRBV29-1	.	TGCAGCGTTATCTTCCATTCGAGCACTGAAGCTTTCTTT	CSVIFHSSTEAFF
.	TRBJ1-1	TRBV30	TRBD1	TGTGCCTGGAGTGGGGGCTGGACAGGGAGAGCTTTCTTT	CAWSGGWTGRAFF
.	TRBJ2-1	TRBV19	.	TGTGCCAGCTCTAACGATGAGCAGTTCTTC	CASSNDEQFF
.	TRBJ1-2	TRBV9	.	TGTGCCAGCAGCGTAATGGGGGCCGGTGGCTACACCTTC	CASSVMGAGGYTF
.	TRBJ2-2	TRBV5-5	TRBD1	TGTGCCAGCAGCACCACACAGGGGACATCGAACACCGGGGAGCTGTTTTTT	CASSTTQGTSNTGELFF
.	TRBJ2-5	TRBV24-1	TRBD1	TGTGCCACCAGTGACTCCGGGGGACGCAACAGGGGGCAAGAGACCCAGTACTTC	CATSDSGGRNRGQETQYF
.	TRBJ2-3	TRBV28	.	TGTGCCAGCAGCCGAGCAACAGGGCCGGCAGATACGCAGTATTTT	CASSRATGPADTQYF
.	TRBJ1-2	TRBV5-4	.	TGTGCCAGTGCGTTTCGGGGGTCCTATGGCTACACCTTC	CASAFRGSYGYTF
.	TRBJ1-1	TRBV3-1/TRBV3-2	.	TGTGCCAGCAGCCAGAGTAAGAACACTGAAGCTTTCTTT	CASSQSKNTEAFF
.	TRBJ1-1	TRBV28	.	TGTGCCAGCAGTGTGAAGGGGCATGCCTTGAACACTGAAGCTTTCTTT	CASSVKGHALNTEAFF
.	TRBJ1-5	TRBV19	.	TGTGCCAGTAGTATAGATCGTTTTACCAGTCAGCCCCAGCATTTT	CASSIDRFTSQPQHF
.	TRBJ2-1	TRBV7-3	TRBD2	TGTGCCAGCAGCTTAAGCGCTAGCGGCTACAATGAGCAGTTCTTC	CASSLSASGYNEQFF
.	TRBJ2-1	TRBV28	TRBD2	TGTGCCAGCAGTTTCAGTACTAGCGGGTTGCATGAGCAGTTCTTC	CASSFSTSGLHEQFF
.	TRBJ2-2	TRBV15	TRBD1	TGTGCCACCAGCAGAAAGGGACAGGGGGCGGTCGGGGAGCTGTTTTTT	CATSRKGQGAVGELFF
.	TRBJ1-5	TRBV10-1	.	TGCGCCAGCAAGCGGGCTGTTCAGCCCCAGCATTTT	CASKRAVQPQHF
.	TRBJ2-1	TRBV9	.	TGTGCCAGCAGCGGGCGGGGATCCTACAATGAGCAGTTCTTC	CASSGRGSYNEQFF
.	TRBJ2-2	TRBV28	.	TGTGCCAGCAGGGGACACCTTAACACCGGGGAGCTGTTTTTT	CASRGHLNTGELFF
.	TRBJ2-3	TRBV7-3	.	TGTGCCAGCAGCTCCACCGTGGGGGCCCGCACAGATACGCAGTATTTT	CASSSTVGARTDTQYF
.	TRBJ2-1	TRBV5-1	.	TGCGCCAGCAGCTTGGGGGACTTTAACAATGAGCAGTTCTTC	CASSLGDFNNEQFF
.	TRBJ2-1	TRBV18	TRBD2	TGTGCCAGCTCACCTAGGACTAGCGTTTCCATTGAGCAGTTCTTC	CASSPRTSVSIEQFF
.	TRBJ1-1	TRBV10-3	TRBD1	TGTGCCATCCGACAGGGGGTTCGCACTGAAGCTTTCTTT	CAIRQGVRTEAFF
once	TRBJ2-1	TRBV3-1/TRBV3-2	.	TGTGCCAGCAGCCATTGGGCAGTGGGCTACAATGAGCAGTTCTTC	CASSHWAVGYNEQFF
.	TRBJ2-1	TRBV7-3	.	TGTGCCAGCAGCCCTTCGAGGGAGGGGGATGAGCAGTTCTTC	CASSPSREGDEQFF
.	TRBJ1-2	TRBV5-1	.	TGCGCCAGCAGCTTGGTGGGGGGGCTGGCCTATGGCTACACCTTC	CASSLVGGLAYGYTF
.	TRBJ2-1	TRBV27	TRBD2	TGTGCCAGCAGTTTATGGAGCGGGGGCTACAATGAGCAGTTCTTC	CASSLWSGGYNEQFF
.	TRBJ1-3	TRBV9	.	TGTGCCAGCAGCGTAGATACTTTCTCTGGAAACACCATATATTTT	CASSVDTFSGNTIYF
.	TRBJ1-1	TRBV6-2/TRBV6-3	.	TGTGCCAGCAGTTACTCGACCGGGGGACTTGAAGCTTTCTTT	CASSYSTGGLEAFF
.	TRBJ1-6	TRBV29-1	TRBD1	TGCAGCGTTCAAGACAGGGTCGGTTCACCCCTCCACTTT	CSVQDRVGSPLHF
.	TRBJ2-7	TRBV19	TRBD1	TGTGCCAGTAGTATAGGGACAGGGTCTCCCTACGAGCAGTACTTC	CASSIGTGSPYEQYF